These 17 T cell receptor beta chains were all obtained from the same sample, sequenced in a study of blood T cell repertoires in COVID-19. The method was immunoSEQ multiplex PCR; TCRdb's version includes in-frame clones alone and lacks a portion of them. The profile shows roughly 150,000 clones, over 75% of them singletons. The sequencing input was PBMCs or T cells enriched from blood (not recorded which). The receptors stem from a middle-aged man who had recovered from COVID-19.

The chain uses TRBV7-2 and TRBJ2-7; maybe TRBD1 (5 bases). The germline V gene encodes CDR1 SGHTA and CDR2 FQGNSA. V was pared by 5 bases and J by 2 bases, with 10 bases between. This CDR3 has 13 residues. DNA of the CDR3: TGTGCCAGCAGCCCAGGGCCGGCCTACGAGCAGTACTTC. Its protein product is CASSPGPAYEQYF.

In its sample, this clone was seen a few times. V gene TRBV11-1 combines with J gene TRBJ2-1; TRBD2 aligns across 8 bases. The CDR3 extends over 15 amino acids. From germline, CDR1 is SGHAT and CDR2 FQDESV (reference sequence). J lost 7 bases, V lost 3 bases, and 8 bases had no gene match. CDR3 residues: CASSFSAGGTNEQFF. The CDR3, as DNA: TGTGCCAGCAGCTTTTCTGCGGGGGGTACGAATGAGCAGTTCTTC. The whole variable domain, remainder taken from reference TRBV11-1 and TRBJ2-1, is EAEVAQSPRYKITEKSQAVAFWCDPISGHATLYWYRQILGQGPELLVQFQDESVVDDSQLPKDRFSAERLKGVDSTLKIQPAELGDSAMYLCASSFSAGGTNEQFFGPGTRLTVL.

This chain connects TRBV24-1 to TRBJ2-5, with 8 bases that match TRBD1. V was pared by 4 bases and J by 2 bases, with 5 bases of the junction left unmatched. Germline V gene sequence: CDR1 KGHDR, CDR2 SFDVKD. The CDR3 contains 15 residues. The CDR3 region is CATSDRTGKQETQYF. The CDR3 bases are TGTGCCACCAGTGACCGGACAGGGAAACAAGAGACCCAGTACTTC.

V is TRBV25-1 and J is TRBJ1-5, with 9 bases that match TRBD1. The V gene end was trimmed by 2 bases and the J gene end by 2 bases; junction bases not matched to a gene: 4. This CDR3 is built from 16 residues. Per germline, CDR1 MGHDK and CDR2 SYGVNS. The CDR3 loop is CASSEGDRVGNQPQHF. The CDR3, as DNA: TGTGCCAGCAGTGAAGGGGACAGGGTTGGCAATCAGCCCCAGCATTTT.

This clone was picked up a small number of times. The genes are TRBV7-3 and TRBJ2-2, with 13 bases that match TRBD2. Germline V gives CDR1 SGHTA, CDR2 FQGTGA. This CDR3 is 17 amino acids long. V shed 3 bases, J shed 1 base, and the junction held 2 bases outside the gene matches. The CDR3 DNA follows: TGTGCCAGCAGCTTGCGGACTAGCGGGGGGAACACCGGGGAGCTGTTTTTT. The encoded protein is CASSLRTSGGNTGELFF.

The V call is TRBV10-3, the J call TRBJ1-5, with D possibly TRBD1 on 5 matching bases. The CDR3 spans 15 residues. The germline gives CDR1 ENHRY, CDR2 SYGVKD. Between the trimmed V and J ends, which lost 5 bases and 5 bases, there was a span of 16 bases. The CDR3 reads CAISPNAGGDQPQHF. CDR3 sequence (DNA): TGTGCCATCAGTCCTAACGCGGGGGGGGATCAGCCCCAGCATTTT.

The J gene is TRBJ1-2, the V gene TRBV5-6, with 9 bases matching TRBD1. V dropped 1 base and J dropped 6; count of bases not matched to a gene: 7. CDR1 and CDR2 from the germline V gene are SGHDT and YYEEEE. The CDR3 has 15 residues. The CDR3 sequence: CASSLRDTGGHGYTF. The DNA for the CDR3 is TGTGCCAGCAGCTTGCGAGATACAGGGGGCCATGGCTACACCTTC.

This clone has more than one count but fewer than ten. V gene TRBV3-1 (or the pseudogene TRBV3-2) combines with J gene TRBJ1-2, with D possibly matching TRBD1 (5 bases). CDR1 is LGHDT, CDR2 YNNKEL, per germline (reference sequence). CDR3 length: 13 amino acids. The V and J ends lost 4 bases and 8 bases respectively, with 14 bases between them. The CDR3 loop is CASSPDGGNGYTF. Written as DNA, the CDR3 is TGTGCCAGCAGCCCAGATGGGGGGAACGGCTACACCTTC.

CDR3 coding DNA: TGTGCCAGCAGCTTAGGTTCCGCCGGGGAGCTGTTTTTT. It specifies CASSLGSAGELFF. V usage is TRBV11-3 and J usage is TRBJ2-2; no reliable D call. CDR1 and CDR2 (germline): SGHNT, YENEEA. Between the trimmed V and J ends, which lost 1 base and 6 bases, there was a span of 6 bases. The CDR3 runs 13 residues.

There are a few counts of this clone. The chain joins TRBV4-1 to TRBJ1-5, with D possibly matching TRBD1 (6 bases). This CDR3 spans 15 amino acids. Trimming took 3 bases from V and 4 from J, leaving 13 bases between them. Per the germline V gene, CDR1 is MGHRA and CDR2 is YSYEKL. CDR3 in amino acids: CASSQTAGENQPQHF. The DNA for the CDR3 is TGCGCCAGCAGCCAGACAGCAGGGGAAAATCAGCCCCAGCATTTT.

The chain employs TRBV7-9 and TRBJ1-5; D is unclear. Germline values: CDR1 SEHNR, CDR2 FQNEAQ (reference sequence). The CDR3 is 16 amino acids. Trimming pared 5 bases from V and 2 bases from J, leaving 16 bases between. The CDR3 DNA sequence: TGTGCCAGCAGCACAACACGAGGAGGCGGCAATCAGCCCCAGCATTTT. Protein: CASSTTRGGGNQPQHF.

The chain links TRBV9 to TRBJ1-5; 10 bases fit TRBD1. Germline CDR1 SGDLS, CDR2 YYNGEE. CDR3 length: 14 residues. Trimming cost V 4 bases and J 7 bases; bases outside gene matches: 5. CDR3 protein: CASSPGQGHQPQHF. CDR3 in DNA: TGTGCCAGCAGCCCGGGACAGGGGCACCAGCCCCAGCATTTT.

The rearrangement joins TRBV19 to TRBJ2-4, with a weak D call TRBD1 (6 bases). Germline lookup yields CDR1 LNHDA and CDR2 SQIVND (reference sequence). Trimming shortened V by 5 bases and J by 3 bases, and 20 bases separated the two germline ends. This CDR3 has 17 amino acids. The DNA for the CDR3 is TGTGCCAGTAGTCTAATTCGGGACAACCTAAGCAAAAACATTCAGTACTTC. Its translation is CASSLIRDNLSKNIQYF.

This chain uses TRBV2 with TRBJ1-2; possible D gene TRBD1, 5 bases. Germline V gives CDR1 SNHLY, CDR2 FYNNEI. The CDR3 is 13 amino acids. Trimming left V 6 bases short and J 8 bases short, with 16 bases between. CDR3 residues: CASRNGQVEGYTF. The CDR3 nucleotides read TGTGCCAGCAGAAACGGACAAGTGGAGGGCTACACCTTC.

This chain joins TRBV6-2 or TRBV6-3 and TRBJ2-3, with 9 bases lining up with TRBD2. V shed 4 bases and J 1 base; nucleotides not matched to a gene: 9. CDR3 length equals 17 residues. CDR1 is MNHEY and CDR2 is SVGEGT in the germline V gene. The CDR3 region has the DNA TGTGCCAGCAGTTTAGGGATGACTAGCGGTGGCACAGATACGCAGTATTTT. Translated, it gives CASSLGMTSGGTDTQYF.

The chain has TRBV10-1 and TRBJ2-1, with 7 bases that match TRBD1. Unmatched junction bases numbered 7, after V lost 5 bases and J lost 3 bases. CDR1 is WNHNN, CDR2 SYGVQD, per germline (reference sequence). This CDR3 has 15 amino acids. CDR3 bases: TGCGCCAGCAGTAGTGGACAGGAGAGCTACAATGAGCAGTTCTTC. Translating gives CASSSGQESYNEQFF.

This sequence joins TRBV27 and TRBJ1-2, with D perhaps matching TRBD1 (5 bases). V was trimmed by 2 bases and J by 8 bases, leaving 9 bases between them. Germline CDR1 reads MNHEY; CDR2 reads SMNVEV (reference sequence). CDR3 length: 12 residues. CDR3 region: CASSLQGLGYTF. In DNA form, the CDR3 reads TGTGCCAGCAGTTTACAGGGTCTGGGCTACACCTTC.